Sequencing of this TCR beta chain was carried out in a study of response to subunit inactivated influenza vaccine. Study results and limitations: Researchers suggested that each seasonal influenza vaccination recruits few new T cells.

This clonotype turned up a few times. What it recognizes is unknown. TCRdb itself ran the RT-PCR reads through MiXCR, one entry per CDR3 protein. This sample has 290,000 or so distinct CDR3 sequences, with roughly 20% found just once. Germline lookup yields CDR1 MNHEY and CDR2 SVGAGI. The germline V and J ends were trimmed by 0 bases and 0 bases, with 5 bases remaining between them. CDR3 size: 15 residues. The sequence came from a man aged 50 to 69 who received an inactivated influenza vaccine. The chain joins TRBV6-5 to TRBJ2-2; D is perhaps TRBD1 (5 bases). This specimen was PBMCs from blood, taken less than 22 months after vaccination. The CDR3 protein is CASSYSRANTGELFF. DNA for the CDR3: TGTGCCAGCAGTTACTCCAGGGCGAACACCGGGGAGCTGTTTTTT.